The 3 T cell receptor beta chains given below trace back to one sample, sequenced in a study of siplizumab effects on memory and regulatory T cells. Sequenced by immunoSEQ multiplex PCR; TCRdb stores in-frame clones only, minus some. Of more than 95,000 clones in the sample, about 93% were seen once. Material: CD4+ T cells sorted from blood. The receptors shown here come from a human donor in good health.

V is TRBV7-2 and J is TRBJ1-2; D may be TRBD1 (6 bases). In germline, CDR1 is SGHTA, CDR2 FQGNSA. Trimming pared 5 bases from V and 7 bases from J, leaving 14 bases between. CDR3 length: 13 amino acids. CDR3 nucleotides: TGTGCCAGCAGCCACGACAGGTCGGCTGGCTACACCTTC. It translates to CASSHDRSAGYTF. The variable domain in full, with the rest retrieved from reference TRBV7-2 and TRBJ1-2, is GAGVSQSPSNKVTEKGKDVELRCDPISGHTALYWYRQSLGQGLEFLIYFQGNSAPDKSGLPSDRFSAERTGGSVSTLTIQRTQQEDSAVYLCASSHDRSAGYTFGSGTRLTVV.

This clone was found a few times. The CDR3 is CASSQDGQDRTEAFF. The CDR3 coding sequence is TGTGCCAGCAGCCAAGACGGGCAGGACCGCACTGAAGCTTTCTTT. The genes are TRBV4-2 and TRBJ1-1; D not certain. From germline, CDR1 is LGHNA and CDR2 YNFKEQ. Trimming cost V 0 bases and J 4 bases, with 12 bases left between them. This CDR3 is 15 amino acids long.

This clone was picked up a small number of times. The rearrangement links TRBV10-3 to TRBJ1-2; D call uncertain. The CDR3 is 14 amino acids. Deletions cut 8 bases from V and 1 base from J, with 14 bases between. From germline, CDR1 is ENHRY and CDR2 SYGVKD. CDR3 sequence reads: CAILDAGGNYGYTF. In DNA form, the CDR3 reads TGTGCCATCCTTGACGCGGGAGGTAACTATGGCTACACCTTC.